Reported below is one T cell receptor (beta chain). During colonoscopy, one to two rectal pinch biopsies were collected. The method was immunoSEQ multiplex PCR; TCRdb's version includes in-frame clones alone and lacks a portion of them. The repertoire has tens of thousands of clones, roughly 79% of them found once; the top ten carry about 4%. This sample is part of a study of pediatric ulcerative colitis. Sample: gut tissue. This TCR was sampled from a girl aged 10 to 17 with moderate ulcerative colitis.

CDR3 DNA sequence: TGTGCCAGCATCCGAGGGGCGGGAGTCTACAATGAGCAGTTCTTC. Amino acid sequence: CASIRGAGVYNEQFF. This chain connects TRBV6-1 to TRBJ2-1, with 7 bases aligning to TRBD2. V was pared by 7 bases and J by 3 bases, with 9 bases of the junction left unmatched. Germline lookup yields CDR1 MNHNS and CDR2 SASEGT. There are 15 residues in the CDR3.